The rows below give T cell receptor beta chains drawn from one sample of a study of radiotherapy plus CTLA-4 blockade in lung cancer. The data were produced by immunoSEQ multiplex PCR, yet TCRdb's version contains in-frame clones alone and is incomplete. This table has about 48,000 clones, 80% to 90% appearing once. The source material was peripheral blood, sampled from a patient treated with radiotherapy plus ipilimumab. The receptor source for this set is a human donor with non-small cell lung cancer that progressed on radiotherapy plus ipilimumab. Some clones in this sample may be carry-over from other donors' samples. CDR3s include the opening cysteine and the closing phenylalanine or tryptophan. A D gene is named only where the DNA matches it firmly. Size tells how often a clone was seen (once, few, many) or the class of an expanded clone, and some rows leave it out.

clone size,V gene,J gene,D gene,CDR3 DNA,CDR3 protein
NA,TRBV9,TRBJ1-4,TRBD1,TGTGCCAGCAGCTTAAACGACAGGGGTAATGAAAAACTGTTTTTT,CASSLNDRGNEKLFF
few,TRBV5-1,TRBJ2-7,NA,TGCGCCAGCAGCTTGCGACAGACCTACGAGCAGTACTTC,CASSLRQTYEQYF
NA,TRBV30,TRBJ1-4,NA,TGTGCCTGGAGTGGCGGCCTCGGAAGGGAAAAACTGTTTTTT,CAWSGGLGREKLFF
NA,TRBV20-1,TRBJ2-1,NA,TGCAGTGCTAGCGCGGGCGTGGAGCAGTTCTTC,CSASAGVEQFF
NA,TRBV4-1,TRBJ2-3,TRBD2,TGCGCCAGCAGCCGGCTACTAGCGGGAAACACAGATACGCAGTATTTT,CASSRLLAGNTDTQYF
once,TRBV6-1,TRBJ1-1,NA,TGTGCCAGCAGTGAAGTCTTGAACACTGAAGCTTTCTTT,CASSEVLNTEAFF
NA,TRBV5-1,TRBJ2-7,TRBD2,TGCGCCAGCAGCCACGAACCCGGGACTATTTACGAGCAGTACTTC,CASSHEPGTIYEQYF
NA,TRBV10-3,TRBJ2-4,TRBD1,TGTGCCACCTACAGCGGACAGGGGGGTCAGTACTTC,CATYSGQGGQYF
NA,TRBV27,TRBJ1-2,NA,TGTGCCAGCAGGGGCCCTAACTATGGCTACACCTTC,CASRGPNYGYTF
NA,TRBV7-8,TRBJ2-1,TRBD2,TGTGCCAGCAGCTTAGCGGGACTAGCGGGAAATGAGCAGTTCTTC,CASSLAGLAGNEQFF
NA,TRBV19,TRBJ1-4,NA,TGTGCCAGTAGTACCCCCTCGGGGGGGACGGAGGGACGACTGTTTTTT,CASSTPSGGTEGRLFF
NA,TRBV5-4,TRBJ2-7,NA,TGTGCCAGCAGCGCAGGGGATCCCCTTGCCGAGCAGTACTTC,CASSAGDPLAEQYF
NA,TRBV10-1,TRBJ2-3,TRBD1,TGCGCCAGCAGTGGGGGACAGGAACGCACAGATACGCAGTATTTT,CASSGGQERTDTQYF
NA,TRBV2,TRBJ1-5,TRBD1,TGTGCCAGCAGAGGGACAGGGGAGAAAGGGCCCCAGCATTTT,CASRGTGEKGPQHF
NA,TRBV19,TRBJ2-2,TRBD2,TGTGCCAGTTCTCAGACGAGGCTAGCGGGCCACACCGGGGAGCTGTTTTTT,CASSQTRLAGHTGELFF
NA,TRBV5-1,TRBJ2-1,TRBD2,TGCGCCAGCAGCGCCAGGACTAGCGGGGGGGAGTTCTTC,CASSARTSGGEFF
NA,TRBV5-6,TRBJ2-5,NA,TGTGCCAGCAGCTTGGCGGGAGGCCTAGGCAGGGGTAGGGAGCAGTACTTC,CASSLAGGLGRGREQYF
NA,TRBV7-9,TRBJ2-7,NA,TGTGCCAGCAGCCCTCTGCAGGGAACCTACGAGCAGTACTTC,CASSPLQGTYEQYF
NA,TRBV4-1,TRBJ2-5,NA,TGCGCCAGCAGCCAAGGGGCAGCGGGCTTAAAAGAGACCCAGTACTTC,CASSQGAAGLKETQYF